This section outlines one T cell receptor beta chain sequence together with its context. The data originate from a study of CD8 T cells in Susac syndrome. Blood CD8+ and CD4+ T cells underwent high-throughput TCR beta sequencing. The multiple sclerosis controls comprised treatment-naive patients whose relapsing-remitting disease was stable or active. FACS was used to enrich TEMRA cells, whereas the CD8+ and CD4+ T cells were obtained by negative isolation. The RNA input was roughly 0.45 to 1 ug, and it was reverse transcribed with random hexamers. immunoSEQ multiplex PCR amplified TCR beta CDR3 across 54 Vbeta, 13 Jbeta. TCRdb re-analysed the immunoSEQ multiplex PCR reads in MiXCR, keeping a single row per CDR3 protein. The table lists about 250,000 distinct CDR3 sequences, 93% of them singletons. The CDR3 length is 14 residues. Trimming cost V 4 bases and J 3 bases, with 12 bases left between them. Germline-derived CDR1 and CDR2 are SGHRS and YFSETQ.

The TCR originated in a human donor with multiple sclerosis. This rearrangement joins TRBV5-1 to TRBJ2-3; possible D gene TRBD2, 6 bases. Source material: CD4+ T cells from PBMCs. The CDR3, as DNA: TGCGCCAGCAGCGGGAGGCGGGTAACAGATACGCAGTATTTT. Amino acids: CASSGRRVTDTQYF.